Presented here are 2 T cell receptor beta chains from one specimen sequenced in a study of CD8 T cells in ankylosing spondylitis. General study points: Characteristic, it appeared, of ankylosing spondylitis blood was a TCR beta motif of about eight highly homologous variants.

Antigens of these TCRs are unknown. TCRdb reprocessed the 5' RACE reads with MiXCR, giving one entry per CDR3 protein. The table has 450,000 to 550,000 distinct CDR3 sequences, over 4% seen once. Sequenced material: blood, either unsorted or a sorted T cell fraction (not recorded which). Source of these receptors: a male donor with ankylosing spondylitis.

J is TRBJ2-1 and V is TRBV7-9; D may match TRBD1 or TRBD2 (5 bases each). Germline CDR1 and CDR2: SEHNR and FQNEAQ (reference sequence). V lost 5 bases and J 3 bases, leaving 17 bases between the germline ends. This CDR3 is built from 16 residues. As DNA, the CDR3 is TGTGCCAGCAGCACCACCCCCGGGACCCTCTACAATGAGCAGTTCTTC. It codes for CASSTTPGTLYNEQFF.

In its sample, this clonotype was seen many times. The chain carries TRBV29-1 and TRBJ1-1; D might be TRBD1 (5 bases). Germline CDR1 SQVTM, CDR2 ANQGSEA. V dropped 6 bases and J dropped 0 bases, with 14 bases sitting between them. The CDR3 covers 14 residues. CDR3 DNA sequence: TGCAGCGTGCCCCCCGGACACCTGAACACTGAAGCTTTCTTT. It codes for CSVPPGHLNTEAFF.